The rows below give T cell receptor beta chains drawn from one sample of a study of blood T cell repertoires in COVID-19. Produced via immunoSEQ multiplex PCR; TCRdb's table is partial and in-frame only. The data contain hundreds of thousands of clones, about 90% of them singletons. Source material: PBMCs or T cells enriched from blood (not recorded which). The origin of the receptors is a woman aged 25 to 39 who had recovered from COVID-19. Both conserved end residues are part of each CDR3. The order of the fields is clone size, J gene, D gene, V gene, CDR3 protein, CDR3 DNA. The D gene is left open where the match is weak. The size field is filled for only some rows; it gives once, few, many or a size class.

NA | TRBJ1-6 | NA | TRBV11-2 | CASSFGHRENSPLHF | TGTGCCAGCAGCTTCGGGCACAGGGAAAATTCACCCCTCCACTTT
NA | TRBJ2-1 | NA | TRBV6-5 | CATLSGNEQFF | TGTGCCACCTTAAGCGGTAATGAGCAGTTCTTC
NA | TRBJ2-2 | TRBD2 | TRBV3-1/TRBV3-2 | CASRPSGRADTGELFF | TGTGCCAGCAGACCTAGCGGGAGGGCCGACACCGGGGAGCTGTTTTTT
once | TRBJ2-1 | TRBD2 | TRBV9 | CASSAPPGLAGYNEQFF | TGTGCCAGCAGCGCGCCGCCGGGACTAGCGGGGTACAATGAGCAGTTCTTC
NA | TRBJ1-1 | TRBD1 | TRBV5-6 | CASSAGTGRTEAFF | TGTGCCAGCAGCGCCGGGACAGGGAGGACTGAAGCTTTCTTT
NA | TRBJ2-7 | TRBD2 | TRBV27 | CASSLLGGGYEQYF | TGTGCCAGCAGTTTATTGGGGGGGGGCTACGAGCAGTACTTC
NA | TRBJ2-5 | TRBD1 | TRBV28 | CASSPPGGFQETQYF | TGTGCCAGCAGCCCCCCAGGGGGCTTCCAAGAGACCCAGTACTTC
NA | TRBJ1-5 | TRBD1 | TRBV6-1 | CASSERGQDPNQPQHF | TGTGCCAGCAGTGAACGGGGACAGGACCCGAATCAGCCCCAGCATTTT
NA | TRBJ2-7 | NA | TRBV5-1 | CASSLGASAFSNEQYF | TGCGCCAGCAGCTTGGGGGCTAGCGCCTTCAGTAACGAGCAGTACTTC
NA | TRBJ2-7 | TRBD1 | TRBV28 | CASNLGQGAYEQYF | TGTGCCAGCAACTTAGGACAGGGGGCCTACGAGCAGTACTTC
NA | TRBJ2-1 | NA | TRBV12-3/TRBV12-4 | CASSSLDNEQFF | TGTGCCAGCAGTTCCCTAGACAATGAGCAGTTCTTC
NA | TRBJ2-2 | TRBD1 | TRBV24-1 | CATTGGQGQANTGELFF | TGTGCCACCACCGGCGGACAGGGACAGGCGAACACCGGGGAGCTGTTTTTT
NA | TRBJ2-7 | TRBD1 | TRBV27 | CASSLSSGQLTYEQYF | TGTGCCAGCAGTTTATCGTCGGGACAGTTAACCTACGAGCAGTACTTC
NA | TRBJ2-3 | NA | TRBV7-9 | CASSLGYFTDTQYF | TGTGCCAGCAGCTTAGGCTATTTCACAGATACGCAGTATTTT
NA | TRBJ2-7 | NA | TRBV21-1 | CASSKPGQANEQYF | TGTGCCAGCAGCAAACCTGGGCAGGCCAACGAGCAGTACTTC
NA | TRBJ2-2 | TRBD1 | TRBV5-4 | CASSERQGPGELFF | TGTGCCAGCAGCGAGAGACAGGGGCCCGGGGAGCTGTTTTTT